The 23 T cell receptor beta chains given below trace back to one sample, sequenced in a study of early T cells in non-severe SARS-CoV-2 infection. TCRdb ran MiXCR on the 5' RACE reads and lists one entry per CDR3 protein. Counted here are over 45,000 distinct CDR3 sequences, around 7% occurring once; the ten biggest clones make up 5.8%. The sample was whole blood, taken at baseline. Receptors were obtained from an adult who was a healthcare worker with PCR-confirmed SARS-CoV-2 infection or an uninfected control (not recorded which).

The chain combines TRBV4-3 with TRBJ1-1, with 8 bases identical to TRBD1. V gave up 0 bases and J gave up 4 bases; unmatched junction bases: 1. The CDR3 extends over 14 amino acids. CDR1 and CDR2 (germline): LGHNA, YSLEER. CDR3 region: CASSQETGVTEAFF. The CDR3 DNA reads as TGCGCCAGCAGCCAAGAGACAGGGGTCACTGAAGCTTTCTTT.

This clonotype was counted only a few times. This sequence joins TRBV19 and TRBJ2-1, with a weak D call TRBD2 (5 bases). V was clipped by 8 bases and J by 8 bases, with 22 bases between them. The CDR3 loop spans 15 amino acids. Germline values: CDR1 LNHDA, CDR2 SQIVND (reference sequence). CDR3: CASSIQRPLTHEQFF. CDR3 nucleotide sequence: TGTGCCAGTTCTATCCAGCGGCCTCTAACCCATGAGCAGTTCTTC.

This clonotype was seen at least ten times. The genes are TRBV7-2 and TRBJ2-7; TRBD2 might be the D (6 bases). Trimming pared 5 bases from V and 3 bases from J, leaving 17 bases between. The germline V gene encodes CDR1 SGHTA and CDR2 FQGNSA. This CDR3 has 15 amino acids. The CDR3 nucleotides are TGTGCCAGCAGCCTACATCCAGGGACTGTCTACGAGCAGTACTTC. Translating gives CASSLHPGTVYEQYF.

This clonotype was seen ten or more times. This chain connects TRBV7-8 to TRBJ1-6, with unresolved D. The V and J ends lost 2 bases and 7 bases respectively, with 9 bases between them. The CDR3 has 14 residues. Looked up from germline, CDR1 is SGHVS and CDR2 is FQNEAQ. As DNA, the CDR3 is TGTGCCAGCAGCTTAAGTAACAGAAATTCACCCCTCCACTTT. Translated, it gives CASSLSNRNSPLHF.

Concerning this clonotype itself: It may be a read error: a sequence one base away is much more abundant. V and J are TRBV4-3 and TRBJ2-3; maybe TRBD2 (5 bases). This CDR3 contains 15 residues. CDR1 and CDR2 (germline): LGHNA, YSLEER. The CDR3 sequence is CASGQTPLGADTQYF. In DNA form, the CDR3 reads TGCGCCAGCGGCCAAACCCCCCTCGGGGCAGATACGCAGTATTTT.

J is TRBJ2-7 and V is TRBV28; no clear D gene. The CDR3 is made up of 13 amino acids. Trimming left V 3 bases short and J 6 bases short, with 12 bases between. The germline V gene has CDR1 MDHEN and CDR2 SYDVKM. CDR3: CASSLQSPGEQYF. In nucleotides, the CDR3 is TGTGCCAGCAGTTTGCAGTCCCCCGGCGAGCAGTACTTC.

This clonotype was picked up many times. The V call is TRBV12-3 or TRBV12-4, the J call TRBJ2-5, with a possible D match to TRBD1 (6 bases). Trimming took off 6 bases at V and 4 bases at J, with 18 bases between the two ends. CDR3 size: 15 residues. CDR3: CASRHNRQARETQYF. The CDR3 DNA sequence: TGTGCCAGCAGACACAACCGACAGGCAAGAGAGACCCAGTACTTC.

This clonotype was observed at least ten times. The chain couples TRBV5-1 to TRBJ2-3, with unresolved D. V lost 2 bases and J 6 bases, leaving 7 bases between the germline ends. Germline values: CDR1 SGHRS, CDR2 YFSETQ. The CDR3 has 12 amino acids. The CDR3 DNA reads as TGCGCCAGCAGCTTTCACCAGGATACGCAGTATTTT. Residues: CASSFHQDTQYF.

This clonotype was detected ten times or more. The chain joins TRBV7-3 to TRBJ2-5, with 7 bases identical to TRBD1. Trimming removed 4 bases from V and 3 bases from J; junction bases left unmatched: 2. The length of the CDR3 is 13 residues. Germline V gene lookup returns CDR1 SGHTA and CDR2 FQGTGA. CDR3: CASSSGTEETQYF. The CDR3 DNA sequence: TGTGCCAGCAGCTCCGGGACAGAAGAGACCCAGTACTTC.

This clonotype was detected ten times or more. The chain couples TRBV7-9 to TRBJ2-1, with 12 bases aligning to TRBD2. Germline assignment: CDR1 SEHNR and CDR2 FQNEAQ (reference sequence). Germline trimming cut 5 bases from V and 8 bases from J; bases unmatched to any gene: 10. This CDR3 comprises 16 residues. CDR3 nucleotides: TGTGCCAGCAGCCATACGAGGACTAGCGGGGAGGATGAGCAGTTCTTC. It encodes CASSHTRTSGEDEQFF.

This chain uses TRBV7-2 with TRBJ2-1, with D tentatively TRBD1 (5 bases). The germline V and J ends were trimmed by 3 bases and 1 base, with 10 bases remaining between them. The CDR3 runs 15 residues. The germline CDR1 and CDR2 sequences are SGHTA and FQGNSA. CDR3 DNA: TGTGCCAGCAGCTTCACAGGATCTTCCTACAATGAGCAGTTCTTC. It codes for CASSFTGSSYNEQFF.

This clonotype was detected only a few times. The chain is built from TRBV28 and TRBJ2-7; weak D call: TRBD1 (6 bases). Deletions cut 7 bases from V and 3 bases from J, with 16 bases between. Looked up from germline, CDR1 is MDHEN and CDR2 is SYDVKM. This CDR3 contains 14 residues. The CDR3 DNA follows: TGTGCCAGCACCAACCCCGGACAGTACTACGAGCAGTACTTC. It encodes CASTNPGQYYEQYF.

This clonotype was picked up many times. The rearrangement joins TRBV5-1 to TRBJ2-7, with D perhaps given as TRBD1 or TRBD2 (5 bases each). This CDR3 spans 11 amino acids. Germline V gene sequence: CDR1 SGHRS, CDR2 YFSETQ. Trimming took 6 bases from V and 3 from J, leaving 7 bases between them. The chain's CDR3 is CASKGSYEQYF. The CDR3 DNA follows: TGCGCCAGCAAGGGGAGCTACGAGCAGTACTTC.

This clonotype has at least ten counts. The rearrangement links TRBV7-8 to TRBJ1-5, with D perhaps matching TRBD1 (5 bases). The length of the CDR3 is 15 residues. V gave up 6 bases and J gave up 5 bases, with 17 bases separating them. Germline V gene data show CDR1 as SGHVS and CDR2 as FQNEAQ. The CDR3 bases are TGTGCCAGCAGTTCCGACGGGAGGGGAGATCAGCCCCAGCATTTT. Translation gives CASSSDGRGDQPQHF.

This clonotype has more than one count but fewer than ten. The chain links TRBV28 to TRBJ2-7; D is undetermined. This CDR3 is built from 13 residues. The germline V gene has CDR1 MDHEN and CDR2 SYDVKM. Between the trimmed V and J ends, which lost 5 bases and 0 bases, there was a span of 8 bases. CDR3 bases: TGTGCCAGCAGTCCGCCGGACTCCTACGAGCAGTACTTC. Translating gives CASSPPDSYEQYF.

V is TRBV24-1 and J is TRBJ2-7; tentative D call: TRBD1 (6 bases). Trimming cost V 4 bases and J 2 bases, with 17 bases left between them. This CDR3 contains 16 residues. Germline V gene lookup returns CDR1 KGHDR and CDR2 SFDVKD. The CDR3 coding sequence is TGTGCCACCAGTGACCAACGACAGGCTCATCCCTACGAGCAGTACTTC. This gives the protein CATSDQRQAHPYEQYF.

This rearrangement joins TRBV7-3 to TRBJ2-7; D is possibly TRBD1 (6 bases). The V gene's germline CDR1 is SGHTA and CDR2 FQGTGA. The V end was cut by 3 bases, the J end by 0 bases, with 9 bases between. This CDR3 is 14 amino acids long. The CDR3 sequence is CASSFDRSSYEQYF. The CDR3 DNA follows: TGTGCCAGCAGCTTCGACAGGAGCTCCTACGAGCAGTACTTC. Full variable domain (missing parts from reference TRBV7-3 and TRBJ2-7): GAGVSQTPSNKVTEKGKYVELRCDPISGHTALYWYRQSLGQGPEFLIYFQGTGAADDSGLPNDRFFAVRPEGSVSTLKIQRTERGDSAVYLCASSFDRSSYEQYFGPGTRLTVT.

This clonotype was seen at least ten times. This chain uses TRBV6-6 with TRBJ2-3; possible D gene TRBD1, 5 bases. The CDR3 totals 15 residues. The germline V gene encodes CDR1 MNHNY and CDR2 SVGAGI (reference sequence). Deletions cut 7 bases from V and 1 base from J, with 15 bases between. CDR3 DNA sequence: TGTGCCAGCACGCCAGGGTTTCTTCGCACAGATACGCAGTATTTT. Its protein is CASTPGFLRTDTQYF.

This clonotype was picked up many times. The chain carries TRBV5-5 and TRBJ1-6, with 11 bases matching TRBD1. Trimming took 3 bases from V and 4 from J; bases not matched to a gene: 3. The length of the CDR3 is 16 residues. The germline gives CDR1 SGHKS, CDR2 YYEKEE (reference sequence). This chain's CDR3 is CASSWTGGAYNSPLHF. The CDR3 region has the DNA TGTGCCAGCAGCTGGACAGGGGGCGCGTATAATTCACCCCTCCACTTT.

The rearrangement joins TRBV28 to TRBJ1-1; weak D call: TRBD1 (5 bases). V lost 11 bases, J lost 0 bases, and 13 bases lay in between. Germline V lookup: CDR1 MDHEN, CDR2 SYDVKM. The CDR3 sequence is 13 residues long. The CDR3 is CAAKRGMNTEAFF. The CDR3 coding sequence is TGTGCCGCCAAGAGGGGCATGAACACTGAAGCTTTCTTT.

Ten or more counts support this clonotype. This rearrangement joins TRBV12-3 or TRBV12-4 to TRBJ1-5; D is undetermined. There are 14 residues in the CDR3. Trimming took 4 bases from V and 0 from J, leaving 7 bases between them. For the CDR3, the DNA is TGTGCCAGCAGTTCCCTTTATAGCAATCAGCCCCAGCATTTT. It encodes CASSSLYSNQPQHF.

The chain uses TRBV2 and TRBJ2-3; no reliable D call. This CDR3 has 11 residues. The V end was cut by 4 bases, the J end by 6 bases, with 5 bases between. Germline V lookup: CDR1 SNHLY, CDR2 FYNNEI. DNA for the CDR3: TGTGCCAGCAGTGGTAAGGATACGCAGTATTTT. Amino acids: CASSGKDTQYF.

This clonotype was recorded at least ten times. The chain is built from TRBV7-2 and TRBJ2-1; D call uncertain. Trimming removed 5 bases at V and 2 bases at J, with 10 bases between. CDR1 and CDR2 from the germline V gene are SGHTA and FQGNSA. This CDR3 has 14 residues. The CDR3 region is CASSPGRAYNEQFF. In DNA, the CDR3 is TGTGCCAGCAGCCCAGGACGGGCCTACAATGAGCAGTTCTTC.